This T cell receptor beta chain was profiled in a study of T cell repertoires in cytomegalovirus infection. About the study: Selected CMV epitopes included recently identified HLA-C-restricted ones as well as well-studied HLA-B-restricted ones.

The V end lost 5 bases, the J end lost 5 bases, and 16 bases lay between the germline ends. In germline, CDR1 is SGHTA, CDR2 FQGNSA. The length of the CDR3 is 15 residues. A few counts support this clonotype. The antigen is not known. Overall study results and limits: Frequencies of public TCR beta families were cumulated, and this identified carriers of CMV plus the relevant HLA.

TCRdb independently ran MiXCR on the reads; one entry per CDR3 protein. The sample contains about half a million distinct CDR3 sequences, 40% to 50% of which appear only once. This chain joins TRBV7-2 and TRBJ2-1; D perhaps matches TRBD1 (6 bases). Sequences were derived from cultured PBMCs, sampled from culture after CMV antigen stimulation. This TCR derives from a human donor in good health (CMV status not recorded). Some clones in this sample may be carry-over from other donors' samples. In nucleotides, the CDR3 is TGTGCCAGCAGCCAGAGATGGGGGCTGCACAATGAGCAGTTCTTC. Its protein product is CASSQRWGLHNEQFF.